This entry lists 2 T cell receptor beta chains sequenced from one sample in a study of blood T cells in healthy people across ages. The use of a sample-barcoded 5' primer and a J-beta primer mix characterized a second PCR of roughly 7 to 12 cycles. Using its own MiXCR run on the 5' RACE reads, TCRdb lists one record per CDR3 protein. The sample has about 1.4 million distinct CDR3 sequences, roughly 64% seen once. Specimen: blood. Receptor source: a young man in good health.

This clonotype has only a few counts. The rearrangement joins TRBV13 to TRBJ1-1; D perhaps matches TRBD1 (6 bases). This CDR3 comprises 13 residues. Trimming took off 11 bases at V and 1 base at J, with 14 bases between the two ends. Germline CDR1 is PRHDT and CDR2 is FYEKMQ (reference sequence). The CDR3 here is CAGGARGNTEAFF. The CDR3 DNA reads TGTGCCGGGGGGGCCAGAGGGAACACTGAAGCTTTCTTT. Full variable domain (rest looked up from reference TRBV13 and TRBJ1-1): AAGVIQSPRHLIKEKRETATLKCYPIPRHDTVYWYQQGPGQDPQFLISFYEKMQSDKGSIPDRFSAQQFSDYHSELNMSSLELGDSALYFCAGGARGNTEAFFGQGTRLTVV.

This clonotype was observed many times. The CDR3 sequence: CASSYQGEQYF. The CDR3 nucleotides read TGTGCCAGCAGTTACCAGGGGGAGCAGTACTTC. The rearrangement joins TRBV6-5 to TRBJ2-4; 7 bases map to TRBD1. This CDR3 is built from 11 residues. The V and J ends lost 2 bases and 13 bases, in that order; junction bases with no gene match: 2. Looked up from germline, CDR1 is MNHEY and CDR2 is SVGAGI.